The 21 T cell receptor beta chains below were found in one sample sequenced in a study of cytomegalovirus exposure and HLA in healthy donors (dated by TCRdb to 2016 to 2017). Library preparation used the immunoSEQ multiplex PCR assay. The multiplex PCR relied on a mix of 60 forward primers for TCR Vbeta segments and 13 reverse primers for TCR Jbeta segments. The table was pulled from immuneACCESS by TCRdb, which kept in-frame rearrangements only. Such tables lose some clones; where checked, under half of the loss comes from unresolved V genes, and the rest has no known cause. The data table for this sample lists 70,000 or so clones. The ten largest account for approximately 5.4% of the sample. The sample taken for sequencing was PBMCs. Every receptor here comes from a man aged 40-50 years in good health and CMV-seronegative.

The rearrangement joins TRBV10-2 to TRBJ2-2; D unclear. The CDR3 is 13 residues long. Germline V gives CDR1 WSHSY, CDR2 SAAADI. Trimming left V 6 bases short and J 1 base short, with 6 bases between. CDR3 region: CASSFVNTGELFF. The CDR3 DNA sequence: TGCGCCAGCAGCTTCGTGAACACCGGGGAGCTGTTTTTT.

This rearrangement joins TRBV10-3 to TRBJ2-1, with TRBD2 identical over 9 bases. CDR3 length equals 16 residues. Trimming cost V 8 bases and J 5 bases; bases outside gene matches: 13. From germline, CDR1 is ENHRY and CDR2 SYGVKD. CDR3 nucleotide sequence: TGTGCCATCGGCGGCCCCCTAGCGGGGCCAGACAATGAGCAGTTCTTC. The encoded protein is CAIGGPLAGPDNEQFF.

The rearrangement joins TRBV5-1 to TRBJ1-1; perhaps TRBD1 as D (5 bases). With 2 bases removed from V and 1 base from J, the gap between germline ends came to 6 bases. The CDR3 totals 13 residues. Germline V gives CDR1 SGHRS, CDR2 YFSETQ. In DNA, the CDR3 is TGCGCCAGCAGCTTACAGGAGAACACTGAAGCTTTCTTT. It yields the protein CASSLQENTEAFF. Complete variable domain (other parts from reference TRBV5-1 and TRBJ1-1): KAGVTQTPRYLIKTRGQQVTLSCSPISGHRSVSWYQQTPGQGLQFLFEYFSETQRNKGNFPGRFSGRQFSNSRSEMNVSTLELGDSALYLCASSLQENTEAFFGQGTRLTVV.

The J gene is TRBJ2-7, the V gene TRBV7-8; 9 positions match TRBD1. The germline gives CDR1 SGHVS, CDR2 FQNEAQ. The junction had 10 bases not matched to a gene; V was cut back by 5 bases and J by 5 bases. The CDR3 covers 15 residues. The CDR3 DNA sequence: TGTGCCAGCAGCCCACTCGGGACAGGGCCCGACGAGCAGTACTTC. As protein: CASSPLGTGPDEQYF.

This chain uses TRBV6-6 with TRBJ2-3; D is uncertain. V lost 4 bases and J lost 0, with 11 bases in between. The CDR3 loop spans 15 amino acids. Germline CDR1 MNHNY, CDR2 SVGAGI (reference sequence). CDR3 amino acids: CASSLLSSSTDTQYF. In DNA form, the CDR3 reads TGTGCCAGCAGTTTGCTTAGTTCTAGCACAGATACGCAGTATTTT.

The chain links TRBV25-1 to TRBJ1-3; 7 bases align to TRBD1. Trimming took 4 bases from V and 5 from J; bases not matched to a gene: 5. The CDR3 is made up of 14 amino acids. The germline V gene encodes CDR1 MGHDK and CDR2 SYGVNS. The CDR3: CASSGGTVRNTIYF. CDR3 DNA sequence: TGTGCCAGCAGTGGGGGGACAGTGAGAAACACCATATATTTT. Using reference TRBV25-1 and TRBJ1-3 for the parts outside the CDR3, the full variable domain is EADIYQTPRYLVIGTGKKITLECSQTMGHDKMYWYQQDPGMELHLIHYSYGVNSTEKGDLSSESTVSRIRTEHFPLTLESARPSHTSQYLCASSGGTVRNTIYFGEGSWLTVV.

The chain links TRBV5-6 to TRBJ2-1; perhaps TRBD2 as D (6 bases). The ends were cut back, 1 base at V and 0 bases at J, with 14 bases in the middle. Per germline, CDR1 SGHDT and CDR2 YYEEEE. The CDR3 covers 17 residues. For the CDR3, the DNA is TGTGCCAGCAGCTTGAGGGGCGGGGCGAGCTCCTACAATGAGCAGTTCTTC. Translated: CASSLRGGASSYNEQFF.

V usage is TRBV6-5 and J usage is TRBJ1-6; D gene unclear. Germline V gene data show CDR1 as MNHEY and CDR2 as SVGAGI. V dropped 6 bases and J dropped 6 bases, with 9 bases sitting between them. This CDR3 comprises 13 residues. The CDR3 nucleotides read TGTGCCAGCAGCCGTTCAGTTAATTCACCCCTCCACTTT. It is translated as CASSRSVNSPLHF.

V and J are TRBV4-2 and TRBJ1-4; D remains ambiguous. CDR3 length: 15 amino acids. The V end lost 0 bases, the J end lost 6 bases, and 11 bases lay between the germline ends. Germline values: CDR1 LGHNA, CDR2 YNFKEQ. In DNA form, the CDR3 reads TGTGCCAGCAGCCAAGATCGAGGGAGCGATGAAAAACTGTTTTTT. This codes for CASSQDRGSDEKLFF.

The chain uses TRBV19 and TRBJ2-3; 7 nucleotides match TRBD2. V trimming: 11 bases; J trimming: 6 bases; junction bases outside the gene matches: 11. CDR3 length: 13 residues. Germline loops: CDR1 LNHDA, CDR2 SQIVND (reference sequence). CDR3 in DNA: TGTGCCTCGGGCGGGAGAATGCCGGATACGCAGTATTTT. This codes for CASGGRMPDTQYF.

This CDR3 reads CASKSSGNTIYF. In nucleotides, the CDR3 is TGTGCCAGCAAGAGCTCTGGAAACACCATATATTTT. The chain carries TRBV25-1 and TRBJ1-3; no reliable D call. The CDR3 is 12 amino acids. V was cut by 7 bases and J by 0 bases, with 4 bases left in between. CDR1 and CDR2 (germline): MGHDK, SYGVNS.

This rearrangement joins TRBV28 to TRBJ2-7; 12 positions agree with TRBD2. In germline, CDR1 is MDHEN, CDR2 SYDVKM. With V trimmed by 4 bases and J by 5 bases, 6 bases remained unmatched. CDR3 length: 15 amino acids. Written as DNA, the CDR3 is TGTGCCAGCAGTTCTCGGGGACTAGCGGGCAACGAGCAGTACTTC. The encoded protein is CASSSRGLAGNEQYF. The full variable domain, in which reference TRBV28 and TRBJ2-7 provide the parts outside the CDR3, is DVKVTQSSRYLVKRTGEKVFLECVQDMDHENMFWYRQDPGLGLRLIYFSYDVKMKEKGDIPEGYSVSREKKERFSLILESASTNQTSMYLCASSSRGLAGNEQYFGPGTRLTVT.

The rearrangement links TRBV6-5 to TRBJ2-7; D is perhaps TRBD1 (6 bases). V lost 6 bases to trimming and J lost 2 bases, with 17 bases between them. The CDR3 spans 15 residues. CDR1 MNHEY and CDR2 SVGAGI come from the germline V gene. CDR3 DNA sequence: TGTGCCAGCAGAATACTCAGGGGTGTCGCCTACGAGCAGTACTTC. Amino acid sequence: CASRILRGVAYEQYF.

The chain links TRBV4-3 to TRBJ2-7, with D perhaps TRBD1 (6 bases). Germline V gives CDR1 LGHNA, CDR2 YSLEER. The CDR3 totals 16 residues. The V gene lost 0 bases and the J gene lost 4 bases, with 16 bases spanning the gap. The CDR3 is CASSQERNRDLYEQYF. CDR3 DNA sequence: TGCGCCAGCAGCCAAGAAAGGAACAGGGATTTATACGAGCAGTACTTC.

The V gene is TRBV19, the J gene TRBJ2-1; 11 bases fit TRBD1. The V and J ends lost 7 bases and 9 bases, in that order; junction bases with no gene match: 11. Germline CDR1 and CDR2: LNHDA and SQIVND (reference sequence). The CDR3 contains 15 residues. This CDR3 is CASMSGTGGLVEQFF. CDR3 nucleotide sequence: TGTGCCAGTATGAGCGGGACAGGGGGTTTGGTTGAGCAGTTCTTC.

The rearrangement joins TRBV25-1 to TRBJ1-5; D is perhaps TRBD1 (5 bases). CDR3 length: 12 residues. Deletions cut 2 bases from V and 6 bases from J, with 5 bases between. Germline lookup yields CDR1 MGHDK and CDR2 SYGVNS. CDR3 bases: TGTGCCAGCAGTGAACAGGGTCAGCCCCAGCATTTT. It is translated as CASSEQGQPQHF. Drawing the rest from reference TRBV25-1 and TRBJ1-5, the complete variable domain is EADIYQTPRYLVIGTGKKITLECSQTMGHDKMYWYQQDPGMELHLIHYSYGVNSTEKGDLSSESTVSRIRTEHFPLTLESARPSHTSQYLCASSEQGQPQHFGDGTRLSIL.

The rearrangement uses TRBV2 and TRBJ2-5; D gene uncertain. CDR1 and CDR2 from the germline V gene are SNHLY and FYNNEI. Trimming shortened V by 3 bases and J by 0 bases, and 8 bases separated the two germline ends. The CDR3 totals 14 residues. This CDR3 reads CASSELSNQETQYF. The CDR3 DNA reads TGTGCCAGCAGTGAGCTTAGCAACCAAGAGACCCAGTACTTC.

The chain joins TRBV11-3 to TRBJ2-5; 8 bases map to TRBD1. V was pared by 4 bases and J by 4 bases, with 8 bases of the junction left unmatched. The CDR3 has 15 residues. Germline CDR1 is SGHNT and CDR2 is YENEEA. In DNA form, the CDR3 reads TGTGCCAGCAGCTCGGCCGGGACAGGAGGAGAGACCCAGTACTTC. Protein: CASSSAGTGGETQYF.

V usage is TRBV7-2 and J usage is TRBJ2-2, with D possibly TRBD1 on 6 matching bases. This CDR3 region has 14 residues. The V and J ends lost 4 bases and 4 bases respectively, with 10 bases between them. Germline V gives CDR1 SGHTA, CDR2 FQGNSA. CDR3 DNA: TGTGCCAGCAGCTCAACAGGGACCACCGGGGAGCTGTTTTTT. Its translation is CASSSTGTTGELFF.

CDR3 nucleotide sequence: TGCAGTGCTAGGTTAGCTCAGAGGGTATTCTTC. Its protein is CSARLAQRVFF. J is TRBJ2-1 and V is TRBV20-1, with TRBD2 as a possible D gene (5 bases). This CDR3 contains 11 residues. Trimming left V 3 bases short and J 16 bases short, with 16 bases between. CDR1 and CDR2 from the germline V gene are DFQATT and SNEGSKA (reference sequence).

The chain joins TRBV19 to TRBJ1-2; 8 bases agree with TRBD1. CDR1 and CDR2 from the germline V gene are LNHDA and SQIVND (reference sequence). The CDR3 totals 13 residues. Germline trimming cut 6 bases from V and 7 bases from J; bases unmatched to any gene: 7. CDR3 amino acids: CASRQGETRGYTF. The DNA for the CDR3 is TGTGCCAGTAGACAGGGGGAGACTCGTGGCTACACCTTC.